This T cell receptor (beta chain) was documented in a study of shared clonotypes between healthy human individuals. Across the whole study: Each donor's CD8 memory used one plate, CD8 naive two, each CD4 subset three.

CDR1 and CDR2 (germline): SGDLS, YYNGEE. The CDR3 is made up of 16 amino acids. Several immunoSEQ plates held equal portions of the genomic DNA taken from each subset. Data came from immunoSEQ multiplex PCR; TCRdb stores just in-frame clones and leaves some out. This table holds 150,000 to 200,000 clones, just under 95% found once. The TCR sequence derives from a woman between 25 and 40 years old in good health. The chain combines TRBV9 with TRBJ2-5, with D maybe TRBD1 (6 bases). TRBJ2-7 matches the DNA end more closely, so the J call is doubtful. Source material: naive CD4+ T cells sorted from blood. The subset is: CD45RA+ positively selected. CDR3 DNA sequence: TGTGCCAGCAGCGTAGACCCCAGGGGAGAAGGGACCGAGCAGTACTTC. This gives the protein CASSVDPRGEGTEQYF.